A single T cell receptor (beta chain) is shown here with its context. This clone was counted once. Its recognized antigen is unknown. Base qualities are not recorded, but no much larger clone differs from it by a single base. The CDR3 regions of human TCRbeta chains were analyzed by immunosequencing. Per the authors' processing: Repertoire TCRs were matched against a reference library of SARS-CoV-2-specific TCRs generated with the MIRA antigen-specificity platform. Breadth was defined as the fraction of unique TCRs that were SARS-CoV-2-associated, and depth was defined as the fraction of total T cells that were SARS-CoV-2-associated. Using the MIRA data, each spike-specific TCR was mapped to the spike region that the TCR reacts to and placed in a CD4 or CD8 class. Log10-transformed breadth and depth values were compared by one-way ANOVA with Sidak's multiple comparisons tests. The table comes from immuneACCESS by way of TCRdb, which keeps in-frame sequences with V and J called. Part of the clones is missing from these tables; in studies checked, under half for an unresolved V gene and the rest for unknown reasons. V and J calls and clone size come straight from that table; D and trimming were deduced from the DNA. This sample holds some 150,000 clones; 80% to 90% were observed only once. The ten largest clones capture around 8% of the sample.

In light of the paper, this sample's time point label describes: baseline before first vaccination. Vaccinee samples came from UK trials COV001 and COV002, including a single-blind randomized controlled phase 2/3 trial of AZD1222 (ChAdOx1 nCoV-19) in healthy adults. Trial participant PBMC samples were collected at day 0 and day 28 after the second dose for TCRbeta chain sequencing. The data belong to a study of T cell responses to AZD1222 COVID-19 vaccine (dated by TCRdb to the early 2020s). About the full investigation: AZD1222 recipients with second doses at about 4 weeks or about 12 weeks were pooled, because spike-specific TCR depth and breadth did not differ between schedules. A total of around 240 trial participants underwent TCR sequencing, of whom nearly 210 received two doses of AZD1222 and some 25 received two doses of the MenACWY control vaccine. Trial participants were enrolled by age into 18-55, 56-69 and 70-plus year subgroups, with approximately 150, 28 and 58 TCR-sequenced participants respectively. What the research found in general, with its limitations: Participants were mostly white British and included more females than males, and it was suggested by the authors that clonal diversity may have been underestimated. Because no day 14 peak-response samples were available, repertoires were characterized only after the peak T cell response. Epitopes outside the regions mutated in the B.1.351 and B.1.1.7 variants were reportedly recognized by nearly half of the unique spike-specific TCRs. Conclusions about previously exposed vaccinees are limited, since just 6 or 7 AZD1222 recipients were seropositive for SARS-CoV-2 at baseline. The 56-69-year group was small, and its depth increase did not reach significance, likely because of low power. After two AZD1222 doses, spike-specific TCR breadth and depth were significantly higher than at day 0 and than in MenACWY recipients. The whole spike protein was spanned by vaccine-associated CD4 TCRs, and dominant responses were seen in regions 160-218 and 743-854.

From the cysteine through the phenylalanine, the CDR3 covers 12 amino acids. Only the CDR3 DNA is retained, 36 bases long and in frame from the first base. Trimming takes 2 bases from V and 2 bases from J, and the germline ends sit 3 bases apart. The chain employs TRBV12-3 or TRBV12-4 and TRBJ2-5, with no D gene named confidently. The starting material was peripheral blood, obtained on day 0 of AZD1222 vaccination. The receptor's source is an adult in good health. The CDR3 region has the sequence CASSLRQETQYF. The DNA sequence is as follows: TGTGCCAGCAGTTTACGTCAAGAGACCCAGTACTTC.